One and the same sample provided the 10 T cell receptor beta chains below, sequenced in a study of OX40 agonist ivuxolimab in advanced cancers. Only in-frame clones appear in the TCRdb table, and some are missing; sequencing was by immunoSEQ multiplex PCR. The table records about 48,000 clones, 85% to 90% of them present only once. Sequenced material: CD4+ or CD8+ T cells sorted from blood, taken in a trial of the OX40 agonist ivuxolimab. Receptor source: an adult with an advanced solid tumor such as melanoma, head and neck, liver or kidney cancer.

This clone was picked up a small number of times. The CDR3 DNA is TGTGCCAGCAGTCCCCTTCGGTTTTCACCCCTCCACTTT. It translates to CASSPLRFSPLHF. The chain joins TRBV6-5 to TRBJ1-6; no clear D gene. CDR3 size: 13 residues. Deletions cut 5 bases from V and 9 bases from J, with 11 bases between. Germline loops: CDR1 MNHEY, CDR2 SVGAGI.

The gene calls are TRBV4-3 and TRBJ2-4; 8 bases map to TRBD2. CDR1 is LGHNA and CDR2 is YSLEER in the germline V gene. The CDR3 consists of 17 residues. The ends lost 0 bases at V and 2 bases at J; junction bases unmatched: 6. As DNA, the CDR3 is TGCGCCAGCAGCCAAGAAGCGGGAGCCTCACCCAAAAACATTCAGTACTTC. Its translation: CASSQEAGASPKNIQYF.

J is TRBJ2-4 and V is TRBV6-1; tentatively, D is TRBD1 or TRBD2 (5 bases each). Deletions cut 2 bases from V and 8 bases from J, with 13 bases between. CDR3 length equals 14 residues. The germline gives CDR1 MNHNS, CDR2 SASEGT. CDR3 sequence reads: CASSERGVADIQYF. CDR3 bases: TGTGCCAGCAGTGAACGAGGGGTGGCGGACATTCAGTACTTC.

J is TRBJ1-2 and V is TRBV19; D is perhaps TRBD1 (6 bases). The CDR3 covers 13 residues. The V end was cut by 2 bases, the J end by 2 bases, with 6 bases between. Germline V gives CDR1 LNHDA, CDR2 SQIVND (reference sequence). This CDR3 is CASSITGNYGYTF. CDR3 DNA: TGTGCCAGTAGTATAACAGGGAACTATGGCTACACCTTC.

The genes are TRBV14 and TRBJ1-1, with D perhaps TRBD1 (5 bases). V was clipped by 0 bases and J by 6 bases, with 8 bases between them. CDR1 and CDR2 from the germline V gene are SGHDN and FVKESK. CDR3 size: 13 residues. CDR3 loop: CASSQDRVSEAFF. The CDR3 region has the DNA TGTGCCAGCAGCCAAGACAGGGTCTCTGAAGCTTTCTTT.

This clone was detected a few times. This rearrangement joins TRBV5-1 to TRBJ2-7, with a possible D match to TRBD2 (6 bases). From germline, CDR1 is SGHRS and CDR2 YFSETQ. CDR3 length: 15 residues. Trimming removed 4 bases from V and 6 bases from J, with 20 bases in between. The CDR3 coding sequence is TGCGCCAGCAGCGGGGGGACCGGGACGACCCGCGAGCAGTACTTC. Translating it yields CASSGGTGTTREQYF.

The gene calls are TRBV7-2 and TRBJ1-5, with D unresolved. Germline V gives CDR1 SGHTA, CDR2 FQGNSA. The CDR3 spans 12 residues. V lost 1 base to trimming and J lost 5 bases, with 3 bases between them. The DNA for the CDR3 is TGTGCCAGCAGCTTAGGGGATCAGCCCCAGCATTTT. It translates to CASSLGDQPQHF.

With regard to this clone: Other DNA sequences within the sample encode an identical CDR3. The rearrangement joins TRBV6-1 to TRBJ1-2, with unresolved D. Germline values: CDR1 MNHNS, CDR2 SASEGT. V gave up 0 bases and J gave up 4 bases, with 6 bases separating them. The CDR3 has 13 residues. Here the CDR3 DNA reads TGTGCCAGCAGTGAAGCCGGCCGCTATGGCTACACCTTC. Translation: CASSEAGRYGYTF.

The count of this clone is one. This chain connects TRBV4-3 to TRBJ2-2; D uncertain. The CDR3 contains 12 residues. With 1 base removed from V and 7 bases from J, the gap between germline ends came to 4 bases. Germline V gene lookup returns CDR1 LGHNA and CDR2 YSLEER. CDR3 DNA: TGCGCCAGCAGCCAAGTTAACGGGGAGCTGTTTTTT. This encodes CASSQVNGELFF.

The rearrangement joins TRBV10-3 to TRBJ1-5; D gene ambiguous. This CDR3 contains 15 residues. Germline V lookup: CDR1 ENHRY, CDR2 SYGVKD. The ends were cut back, 0 bases at V and 0 bases at J, with 6 bases in the middle. CDR3 nucleotide sequence: TGTGCCATCAGTGAGTCGGTTAGTAGCAATCAGCCCCAGCATTTT. Its translation: CAISESVSSNQPQHF.